This T cell receptor (beta chain) derives from a study of blood T cell repertoires in COVID-19. Study-level background: The United States, Italy and Spain supplied acute and convalescent COVID-19 samples. PBMCs, B-cell-depleted T cells, or T cells provided the cDNA or gDNA that made up the material.

The ends were cut back, 9 bases at V and 5 bases at J, with 7 bases in the middle. This CDR3 has 10 residues. CDR1 is MNHEY, CDR2 SMNVEV, per germline (reference sequence). Per the authors' pipeline: Reference gene primer amplification in the assay estimated nucleated cell counts. Generated by immunoSEQ multiplex PCR, the TCRdb table keeps only in-frame clones and is missing some. The V and J calls and clone size come from that table; D and trimming were worked out from the DNA. The sample includes roughly 180,000 clones, about four fifths seen only once; the top ten take roughly 8%. The Seattle patients joined while their infection was active and were tracked longitudinally afterward.

The material sequenced was peripheral blood. The sequence was obtained from a woman between 55 and 75 years old with COVID-19, enrolled during active disease. The chain employs TRBV27 and TRBJ1-1; no reliable D call. CDR3 sequence: CARRRTEAFF. The CDR3 region has the DNA TGTGCCAGGCGGCGGACTGAAGCTTTCTTT.